These 10 T cell receptor beta chains came from one sample sequenced in a study of blood T cell repertoires in COVID-19. The table came from immunoSEQ multiplex PCR; TCRdb's copy has only in-frame clones and leaves some out. In the table there are hundreds of thousands of clones, 81% of which are singletons. The specimen was peripheral blood. The receptors stem from a woman older than 75 with COVID-19, enrolled during active disease.

This clone was observed once. The rearrangement links TRBV5-1 to TRBJ2-2; D unclear. CDR1 is SGHRS and CDR2 is YFSETQ in the germline V gene. The CDR3 extends over 13 amino acids. Trimming removed 3 bases from V and 7 bases from J, with 10 bases in between. The CDR3 coding sequence is TGCGCCAGCAGCTCCGACGAGGTCGGGGAGCTGTTTTTT. Its protein product is CASSSDEVGELFF.

The rearrangement links TRBV6-5 to TRBJ2-3, with 8 nucleotides matching TRBD2. The CDR3 contains 15 residues. Germline CDR1 reads MNHEY; CDR2 reads SVGAGI. J lost 0 bases, V lost 5 bases, and 4 bases had no gene match. The CDR3 region is CASSRVAGSTDTQYF. DNA of the CDR3: TGTGCCAGCAGTCGGGTAGCGGGGAGCACAGATACGCAGTATTTT.

This sequence joins TRBV4-1 and TRBJ1-6; no definite D call. The V end was cut by 4 bases, the J end by 16 bases, with 23 bases between. CDR1 is MGHRA, CDR2 YSYEKL, per germline. The CDR3 sequence is 15 residues long. CDR3 DNA sequence: TGCGCCAGCAGCCCGTTTCAGTGGAGGGTAAACGAACTCCACTTT. Translating it yields CASSPFQWRVNELHF.

This chain links TRBV7-9 with TRBJ1-5; D is perhaps TRBD1 (5 bases). The CDR3 covers 12 residues. Trimming took 4 bases from V and 10 from J, leaving 11 bases between them. Germline V gene lookup returns CDR1 SEHNR and CDR2 FQNEAQ (reference sequence). The CDR3 DNA reads TGTGCCAGCAGCTCTGGGGCCCGTCCCCAGCATTTT. It yields the protein CASSSGARPQHF.

With regard to this clone: One end of the junction varies from germline; a read error may be responsible. In nucleotides, the CDR3 is TGTGCTAGCAGCTCGACAGGGTCTACAGAGACCCAGTACTTC. This sequence encodes CASSSTGSTETQYF. The gene calls are TRBV7-7 and TRBJ2-5, with TRBD1 matching over 7 bases. The CDR3 extends over 14 amino acids. Germline V gene data show CDR1 as SSHAT and CDR2 as FNYEAQ (reference sequence).

The rearrangement joins TRBV19 to TRBJ1-6, with D hard to call. The CDR3 has 14 amino acids. Looked up from germline, CDR1 is LNHDA and CDR2 is SQIVND (reference sequence). Trimming cost V 7 bases and J 3 bases, with 10 bases left between them. The CDR3: CASKADRYNSPLHF. CDR3 coding DNA: TGTGCCAGTAAGGCGGATCGCTATAATTCACCCCTCCACTTT.

This clone has only a few counts. The V call is TRBV19, the J call TRBJ1-2; 9 bases fit TRBD1. The junction had 5 bases not matched to a gene; V was cut back by 6 bases and J by 3 bases. Per the germline V gene, CDR1 is LNHDA and CDR2 is SQIVND (reference sequence). The CDR3 is 14 amino acids. Written as DNA, the CDR3 is TGTGCCAGTAGCCACAGGGGGCGCGACTATGGCTACACCTTC. Encoded protein: CASSHRGRDYGYTF.

The chain joins TRBV28 to TRBJ2-1; the D gene is possibly TRBD2 (6 bases). Trimming cost V 10 bases and J 7 bases, with 20 bases left between them. The CDR3 has 14 amino acids. The V gene's germline CDR1 is MDHEN and CDR2 SYDVKM. DNA of the CDR3: TGTGCCACATTGACCGGGACTCCTGGGAATGAGCAGTTCTTC. Translating it yields CATLTGTPGNEQFF.

This clone appeared a few times. This sequence joins TRBV18 and TRBJ2-7; D uncertain. Germline CDR1 KGHSH, CDR2 LQKENI. V was clipped by 3 bases and J by 6 bases, with 12 bases between them. The CDR3 spans 13 residues. The CDR3 DNA sequence: TGTGCCAGCTCACCTAAGTTACCGGGCGAGCAGTACTTC. This gives the protein CASSPKLPGEQYF.

The chain employs TRBV19 and TRBJ1-6; a weak D match, TRBD1 (5 bases). Germline lookup yields CDR1 LNHDA and CDR2 SQIVND (reference sequence). This CDR3 has 14 amino acids. V lost 5 bases, J lost 8 bases, and 13 bases lay in between. CDR3 DNA sequence: TGTGCCAGTAGTTTACCCGGGGGGGATTCACCCCTCCACTTT. It encodes CASSLPGGDSPLHF.